Reported below is one T cell receptor (beta chain). This specimen comes from a study of T cell changes during pregnancy in multiple sclerosis. CDR1 and CDR2 (germline): MNHNY, SVGAGI (reference sequence). The CDR3 contains 15 residues. V was clipped by 0 bases and J by 2 bases, with 8 bases between them. Using immunoSEQ multiplex PCR, the repertoire was profiled, and TCRdb retains in-frame clones only, with some absent. The sample shows tens of thousands of clones, roughly 93% of them seen only once. Sequenced here: CD8+ T cells from peripheral blood mononuclear cells, sampled in the second trimester of pregnancy. This receptor was identified in a female donor with multiple sclerosis, enrolled in a pregnancy study. V and J are TRBV6-6 and TRBJ2-1; D is uncertain. The CDR3, as DNA: TGTGCCAGCAGTTACTCGGAGCAGCCCTACAATGAGCAGTTCTTC. It encodes CASSYSEQPYNEQFF.